What follows is one TCR beta chain and its context. What it binds is not known. TCRdb reprocessed the 5' RACE reads with MiXCR, giving one entry per CDR3 protein. The data contain approximately 510,000 distinct CDR3 sequences, 21% of them singletons. This sample was included in a study of T cells after yellow fever vaccination. Overall study results and limits: FACS-sorted repertoires could contain abundant clonotypes contaminating from the bulk population. Faster peaking, at day 5 versus 15, marked a secondary response that was weaker.

This clonotype was obtained from a man younger than 35 who received the YFV17D yellow fever vaccine. Material: PBMCs, obtained approximately 22 days after the first yellow fever vaccination.

The CDR3 loop is CSARGARAADTQYF. The CDR3 nucleotides read TGCAGTGCTAGGGGCGCTAGAGCGGCAGATACGCAGTATTTT. The gene calls are TRBV20-1 and TRBJ2-3; possible D gene TRBD2, 5 bases. Trimming cost V 3 bases and J 4 bases, with 14 bases left between them. CDR1 is DFQATT, CDR2 SNEGSKA, per germline (reference sequence). CDR3 length: 14 amino acids.